These 5 T cell receptor beta chains share one sample of origin, sequenced in a study of blood T cell repertoires in COVID-19 (dated by TCRdb to about 2020). Libraries were made using the immunoSEQ multiplex PCR assay. TCRdb limited this immuneACCESS table to in-frame rearrangements with V and J called. A share of clones is missing; checked studies link under half to unresolved V genes, and the rest is unexplained. The sample table lists 150,000 to 200,000 clones, approximately 88% of them with a count of one. The top ten constitute roughly 4% of the sample. Sequenced: peripheral blood. These receptors all stem from a woman aged 55-69 years who had recovered from COVID-19.

This rearrangement joins TRBV7-8 to TRBJ2-1, with 9 bases aligning to TRBD2. V shed 6 bases and J 4 bases; nucleotides not matched to a gene: 13. The CDR3 consists of 17 residues. The germline CDR1 and CDR2 sequences are SGHVS and FQNEAQ. The CDR3 region is CASRSFPSGATYNEQFF. The CDR3 DNA is TGTGCCAGCAGAAGTTTTCCTAGCGGGGCGACTTACAATGAGCAGTTCTTC.

In this sample, this clone turned up once. The CDR3 reads CASSWDSSYEQYF. DNA for the CDR3: TGTGCCTCGTCCTGGGACAGCTCCTACGAGCAGTACTTC. The chain joins TRBV7-3 to TRBJ2-7; 7 positions agree with TRBD1. This CDR3 is 13 amino acids long. CDR1 and CDR2 from the germline V gene are SGHTA and FQGTGA. The trim removed 11 bases at V and 0 bases at J, leaving 7 bases unmatched.

This clone has just one count. The chain recombines TRBV25-1 with TRBJ1-5; D may be TRBD1 (5 bases). Germline CDR1 is MGHDK and CDR2 is SYGVNS. Trimming removed 8 bases from V and 0 bases from J, with 14 bases in between. The CDR3 runs to 15 residues. The CDR3 region has the DNA TGTGCCAGCGCCGACAGCGCCTTTAGCAATCAGCCCCAGCATTTT. Its translation is CASADSAFSNQPQHF.

V is TRBV29-1 and J is TRBJ2-7; 8 nucleotides match TRBD1. The V gene's germline CDR1 is SQVTM and CDR2 ANQGSEA. The CDR3 length is 12 residues. After removal of 3 bases from V and 6 bases from J, the junction contained 4 bases not matched to a gene. CDR3 sequence: CSVDITGGEQYF. CDR3 nucleotides: TGCAGCGTTGATATTACAGGGGGCGAGCAGTACTTC.

The chain couples TRBV4-2 to TRBJ2-7; D is ambiguous. V was cut by 0 bases and J by 3 bases, with 12 bases left in between. Germline V lookup: CDR1 LGHNA, CDR2 YNFKEQ. The CDR3 is 15 amino acids. The CDR3 is CASSQERQSYYEQYF. The CDR3 DNA is TGTGCCAGCAGCCAAGAGAGGCAGTCTTACTACGAGCAGTACTTC.